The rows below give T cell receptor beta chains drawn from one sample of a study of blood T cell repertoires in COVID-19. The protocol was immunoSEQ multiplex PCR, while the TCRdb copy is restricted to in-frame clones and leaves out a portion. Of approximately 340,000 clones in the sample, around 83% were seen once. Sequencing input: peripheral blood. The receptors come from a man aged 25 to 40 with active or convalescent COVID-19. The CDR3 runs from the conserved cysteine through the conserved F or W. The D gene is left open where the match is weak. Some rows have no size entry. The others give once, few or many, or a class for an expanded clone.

TGTGCCAGCCTACTTGGCTCCCCAGGCACTGAAGCTTTCTTT	CASLLGSPGTEAFF	NA	TRBJ1-1	TRBV6-5	NA
TGTGCCAGCAGCTTATCTCCGGGGGGCGATACGCAGTATTTT	CASSLSPGGDTQYF	NA	TRBJ2-3	TRBV7-3	NA
TGTGCCAGCAGTGTGACAGGGACAAATTCACCCCTCCACTTT	CASSVTGTNSPLHF	once	TRBJ1-6	TRBV27	TRBD1
TGTGCCAGCAGTTCCCCAGACAGGGTTGGTCAGCCCCAGCATTTT	CASSSPDRVGQPQHF	NA	TRBJ1-5	TRBV28	TRBD1
TGCGCCAGCAGCATGGAACAGGGTTATGGCTACACCTTC	CASSMEQGYGYTF	NA	TRBJ1-2	TRBV5-1	NA
TGTGCCAGCAGTTCAACAAACACTGAAGCTTTCTTT	CASSSTNTEAFF	NA	TRBJ1-1	TRBV27	NA
TGTGCCACCCGGTCGGCTAGCGGGATGTTAGCCAAAAACATTCAGTACTTC	CATRSASGMLAKNIQYF	NA	TRBJ2-4	TRBV2	TRBD2
TGTGCCAGCAGTTTAACAGGGGGCGGTATAACGAACACTGAAGCTTTCTTT	CASSLTGGGITNTEAFF	NA	TRBJ1-1	TRBV28	TRBD1
TGTGCCAGCAGCCAGGACATTGGGGAGACCCAGTACTTC	CASSQDIGETQYF	NA	TRBJ2-5	TRBV7-3	NA
TGTGCCAGCAGTCCCTCCGGGGGGGGCTACACCTTC	CASSPSGGGYTF	few	TRBJ1-2	TRBV6-5	NA
TGCGCCAGCAGCCCGACAGGGCGAGGAAACACCATATATTTT	CASSPTGRGNTIYF	once	TRBJ1-3	TRBV5-1	TRBD1
TGCGCCAGCAGCCAGGCCAGGGGGCTAGACTATGGCTACACCTTC	CASSQARGLDYGYTF	NA	TRBJ1-2	TRBV4-3	TRBD1
TGCAGCGCAGCCCCACTAGCGGGGGTCACAGATACGCAGTATTTT	CSAAPLAGVTDTQYF	NA	TRBJ2-3	TRBV29-1	TRBD2
TGTGCCAGCTCGGCCGGGACAGGGAACACTGAAGCTTTCTTT	CASSAGTGNTEAFF	few	TRBJ1-1	TRBV18	TRBD1
TGCGCCAGCAACTCAGTCCTTCGGGCAGGGAATGGCTACACCTTC	CASNSVLRAGNGYTF	NA	TRBJ1-2	TRBV4-1	NA
TGTGCCAGCAGTTTATCCAGGGATCAGCCCCAGCATTTT	CASSLSRDQPQHF	NA	TRBJ1-5	TRBV27	NA
TGTGCCAGCAGCACGGCCGGGACAGATACGCAGTATTTT	CASSTAGTDTQYF	NA	TRBJ2-3	TRBV7-2	NA
TGTGCCAGCAGTTTACAGGGGGACACTGAAGCTTTCTTT	CASSLQGDTEAFF	NA	TRBJ1-1	TRBV28	TRBD1
TGTGCCAGCACCCCCGGGTTTAGGGGGGAGACCCAGTACTTC	CASTPGFRGETQYF	NA	TRBJ2-5	TRBV9	NA
TGCGCCAGCAGCTTGCTGGGAGAGGGGGCAGGGGAGACCCAGTACTTC	CASSLLGEGAGETQYF	NA	TRBJ2-5	TRBV5-1	TRBD1
TGCACCAGCAAAGGATATACCGGGACAGGGCCCTTTAGCAATCAGCCCCAGCATTTT	CTSKGYTGTGPFSNQPQHF	NA	TRBJ1-5	TRBV1	NA
TGTGCCAGCAGCTTAGGATGGCCACCCCCAGAGACCCAGTACTTC	CASSLGWPPPETQYF	NA	TRBJ2-5	TRBV7-9	NA
TGTGCCAGCAGCCAAGACCCGGGAGGGCACAATGAGCAGTTCTTC	CASSQDPGGHNEQFF	once	TRBJ2-1	TRBV3-1/TRBV3-2	TRBD2
TGTGCCATCAGGAACAGGAGTTCCCCTTACGAGCAGTACTTC	CAIRNRSSPYEQYF	NA	TRBJ2-7	TRBV10-3	NA
TGTGCCATCAGGACTAGCGGGAAGGTAAATGAGCAGTTCTTC	CAIRTSGKVNEQFF	NA	TRBJ2-1	TRBV10-3	TRBD2
TGTGCCACCCGCCTAGGGACAGGGTTTCACGAGCAGTACTTC	CATRLGTGFHEQYF	NA	TRBJ2-7	TRBV15	TRBD1
TGTGCCAGCAGTCCGGGGACAGGGGGCGCCTGGGAGCAGTACTTC	CASSPGTGGAWEQYF	NA	TRBJ2-7	TRBV27	TRBD1